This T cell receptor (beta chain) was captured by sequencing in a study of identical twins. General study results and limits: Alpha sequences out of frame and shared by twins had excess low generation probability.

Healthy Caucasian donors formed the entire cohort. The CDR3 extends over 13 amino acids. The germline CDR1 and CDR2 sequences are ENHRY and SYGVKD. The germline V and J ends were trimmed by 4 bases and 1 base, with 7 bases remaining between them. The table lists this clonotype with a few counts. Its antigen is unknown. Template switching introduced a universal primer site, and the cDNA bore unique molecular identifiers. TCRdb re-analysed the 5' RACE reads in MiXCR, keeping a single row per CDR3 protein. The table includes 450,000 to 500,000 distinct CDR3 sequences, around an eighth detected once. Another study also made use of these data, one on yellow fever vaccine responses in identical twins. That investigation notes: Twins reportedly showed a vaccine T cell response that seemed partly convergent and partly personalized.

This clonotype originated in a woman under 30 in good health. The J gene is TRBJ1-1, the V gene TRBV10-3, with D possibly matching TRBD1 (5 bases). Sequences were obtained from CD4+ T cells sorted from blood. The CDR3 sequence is CAISGGQNTEAFF. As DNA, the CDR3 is TGTGCCATCAGTGGTGGACAGAACACTGAAGCTTTCTTT.